This entry lists 14 T cell receptor beta chains sequenced from one sample in a study of blood T cell repertoires in COVID-19. Repertoires were generated with immunoSEQ multiplex PCR, while TCRdb's copy carries only in-frame clones and drops some. In the table there are about 430,000 clones, 75% to 90% of which are singletons. The sequenced sample consisted of PBMCs or T cells enriched from blood (not recorded which). These TCRs come from a man aged 25 to 45 who had recovered from COVID-19.

The chain links TRBV27 to TRBJ2-1; 14 bases are a match to TRBD2. The CDR3 consists of 16 residues. V was pared by 5 bases and J by 4 bases, with 4 bases of the junction left unmatched. Germline V gives CDR1 MNHEY, CDR2 SMNVEV (reference sequence). The CDR3 spells CASSPGTSGSYNEQFF. In DNA form, the CDR3 reads TGTGCCAGCAGTCCCGGGACTAGCGGGAGTTACAATGAGCAGTTCTTC.

The rearrangement uses TRBV27 and TRBJ2-7; 11 bases fit TRBD2. The CDR3 consists of 15 residues. Germline trimming cut 4 bases from V and 2 bases from J; bases unmatched to any gene: 4. Germline CDR1 and CDR2: MNHEY and SMNVEV (reference sequence). The CDR3 is CASSSRTSGPYEQYF. CDR3 nucleotide sequence: TGTGCCAGCAGTTCCCGGACTAGCGGGCCCTACGAGCAGTACTTC.

This chain uses TRBV5-1 with TRBJ2-7; D uncertain. The CDR3 sequence is 17 residues long. V shed 1 base and J shed 0 bases, with 17 bases lying between them. CDR1 is SGHRS, CDR2 YFSETQ, per germline. Written as DNA, the CDR3 is TGCGCCAGCAGCTTGAATGGTCTGGATAGGAGCTCCTACGAGCAGTACTTC. Its protein product is CASSLNGLDRSSYEQYF.

The chain joins TRBV18 to TRBJ2-7, with 7 bases aligning to TRBD1. CDR3 length: 12 amino acids. Looked up from germline, CDR1 is KGHSH and CDR2 is LQKENI. The trim removed 5 bases at V and 12 bases at J, leaving 10 bases unmatched. The CDR3 is CASSSTGTEGYF. CDR3 nucleotide sequence: TGTGCCAGCTCATCTACGGGGACAGAGGGGTACTTC. The full variable domain, its missing parts supplied by reference TRBV18 and TRBJ2-7, is NAGVMQNPRHLVRRRGQEARLRCSPMKGHSHVYWYRQLPEEGLKFMVYLQKENIIDESGMPKERFSAEFPKEGPSILRIQQVVRGDSAAYFCASSSTGTEGYFGPGTRLTVT.

DNA of the CDR3: TGTGCCAGCAGCTTGGGTAGAGAACCATATAGCAATCAGCCCCAGCATTTT. Translated, it gives CASSLGREPYSNQPQHF. The chain couples TRBV5-8 to TRBJ1-5; D ambiguous. Germline values: CDR1 SGHTS, CDR2 YDEGEE. V lost 0 bases, J lost 0 bases, and 13 bases lay in between. The CDR3 length is 17 residues.

The gene calls are TRBV5-1 and TRBJ1-5; D call uncertain. V was shortened by 1 base and J by 4 bases, with 12 bases between the two germline ends. The CDR3 totals 15 residues. Germline V gene sequence: CDR1 SGHRS, CDR2 YFSETQ. DNA for the CDR3: TGCGCCAGCAGCTTGTGGGCGGGAGGGAATCAGCCCCAGCATTTT. It yields the protein CASSLWAGGNQPQHF.

V usage is TRBV9 and J usage is TRBJ2-1, with 11 bases aligning to TRBD2. The CDR3 is made up of 16 amino acids. CDR1 is SGDLS, CDR2 YYNGEE, per germline. After removal of 0 bases from V and 4 bases from J, the junction contained 3 bases not matched to a gene. The CDR3 is CASSVATSGRYNEQFF. The CDR3 DNA is TGTGCCAGCAGCGTAGCTACTAGCGGGAGATACAATGAGCAGTTCTTC.

The chain couples TRBV5-6 to TRBJ2-5; weak D call: TRBD1 (6 bases). The germline gives CDR1 SGHDT, CDR2 YYEEEE. V was cut by 0 bases and J by 2 bases, with 8 bases left in between. The CDR3 runs 14 residues. Written as DNA, the CDR3 is TGTGCCAGCAGCTTGGGGGGGCTACAAGAGACCCAGTACTTC. This gives the protein CASSLGGLQETQYF.

The chain joins TRBV30 to TRBJ2-7; the D gene is possibly TRBD2 (5 bases). V lost 3 bases, J lost 9 bases, and 21 bases lay in between. Germline lookup yields CDR1 GTSNPN and CDR2 SVGIG (reference sequence). CDR3 length equals 14 residues. CDR3 nucleotides: TGTGCCTGGAGCGAGAGCCCCCAGAGGGTTTGGCAGTACTTC. Its translation: CAWSESPQRVWQYF. Full variable domain (remainder filled in from reference TRBV30 and TRBJ2-7): SQTIHQWPATLVQPVGSPLSLECTVEGTSNPNLYWYRQAAGRGLQLLFYSVGIGQISSEVPQNLSASRPQDRQFILSSKKLLLSDSGFYLCAWSESPQRVWQYFGPGTRLTVT.

V and J are TRBV5-1 and TRBJ1-2; a possible D gene is TRBD1 (6 bases). This CDR3 has 13 amino acids. Trimming removed 0 bases from V and 6 bases from J, with 9 bases in between. Germline values: CDR1 SGHRS, CDR2 YFSETQ. Here the CDR3 reads CASSLAGGNGYTF. CDR3 nucleotide sequence: TGCGCCAGCAGCTTGGCTGGGGGCAATGGCTACACCTTC.

In its sample, this clone was seen a few times. The rearrangement uses TRBV7-6 and TRBJ1-2, with TRBD1 as a possible D gene (6 bases). V lost 0 bases and J lost 5, with 7 bases in between. There are 13 residues in the CDR3. Germline-derived CDR1 and CDR2 are SGHVS and FNYEAQ. CDR3 bases: TGTGCCAGCAGCTTAGCTCAGGGGTATGGCTACACCTTC. Protein product: CASSLAQGYGYTF.

CDR3 in amino acids: CASSFQQGQSSYEQYF. In DNA form, the CDR3 reads TGCGCCAGCAGCTTTCAACAGGGGCAAAGCTCCTACGAGCAGTACTTC. This sequence joins TRBV5-1 and TRBJ2-7; 7 bases align to TRBD1. Germline CDR1 reads SGHRS; CDR2 reads YFSETQ. This CDR3 spans 16 amino acids. The J segment lost 0 bases and the V segment lost 2 bases, leaving 8 bases of the junction unmatched.

CDR3 DNA: TGTGCCAGCAGTGCTATAGCGGGAGAGGAGCAGTTCTTC. This translates into CASSAIAGEEQFF. The chain uses TRBV2 and TRBJ2-1, with 9 bases aligning to TRBD2. The germline CDR1 and CDR2 sequences are SNHLY and FYNNEI. Trimming removed 4 bases from V and 10 bases from J; junction bases left unmatched: 5. This CDR3 is built from 13 residues.

The chain is built from TRBV9 and TRBJ2-5; TRBD1 aligns across 7 bases. The length of the CDR3 is 14 residues. Germline V gene data show CDR1 as SGDLS and CDR2 as YYNGEE. Germline trimming cut 4 bases from V and 4 bases from J; bases unmatched to any gene: 7. The CDR3 nucleotides read TGTGCCAGCAGCCAGGGGGACAGAAGAGAGACCCAGTACTTC. This gives the protein CASSQGDRRETQYF.